This TCR beta chain comes out of a study of ipilimumab plus nivolumab after autologous stem cell transplantation. CDR1 and CDR2 (germline): KGHSH, LQKENI. V was shortened by 0 bases and J by 4 bases, with 13 bases between the two germline ends. This CDR3 has 16 amino acids. Sequencing was performed with immunoSEQ multiplex PCR; in TCRdb, only in-frame clones are kept and a portion is missing. The sample lists some 41,000 clones; roughly 92% were seen once. Checkpoint therapy with ipilimumab 1 mg/kg began 14 to 28 days after transplant. This clone came up once. Sample: PBMCs, taken in a trial of ipilimumab plus nivolumab as post-transplant consolidation. This clonotype originated in a male donor with multiple myeloma. The chain is built from TRBV18 and TRBJ2-4; D is possibly TRBD2 (6 bases). For the CDR3, the DNA is TGTGCCAGCTCACCACCGGGGGGAGAAGTTAAAAACATTCAGTACTTC. Translating gives CASSPPGGEVKNIQYF.